Listed here are 29 T cell receptor beta chains from one sample, sequenced in a study of regulatory and conventional T cells in RAG deficiency. Only in-frame clones appear in the TCRdb table, and some are missing; sequencing was by immunoSEQ multiplex PCR. The data contain more than 40,000 clones, 80% to 90% of them singletons. Blood CD4+ CD25-low CD127-high conventional T cells supplied the genomic DNA template. These data were also reused for a study on regulatory T cells. This second study notes: Amplification used 52 TRBV primers and 13 TRBJ primers.

The sequencing sample was made of CD4+ effector T cells sorted from blood. The source is a human donor in good health.

This sequence joins TRBV28 and TRBJ1-5, with D possibly matching TRBD1 (5 bases). V was clipped by 3 bases and J by 5 bases, with 14 bases between them. The CDR3 is 15 residues long. The V gene's germline CDR1 is MDHEN and CDR2 SYDVKM. CDR3 protein: CASSLILRGYQPQHF. CDR3 sequence (DNA): TGTGCCAGCAGTTTGATACTCCGGGGGTATCAGCCCCAGCATTTT.

This chain uses TRBV4-2 with TRBJ2-2, with TRBD1 as a possible D gene (5 bases). CDR1 and CDR2 from the germline V gene are LGHNA and YNFKEQ. The CDR3 spans 16 residues. V lost 4 bases, J lost 7 bases, and 19 bases lay in between. The CDR3 DNA sequence: TGTGCCAGCAGCCTCTCAGGGAACCTAGGCGGCGGGGAGCTGTTTTTT. It codes for CASSLSGNLGGGELFF.

In this sample, this clone turned up once. The rearrangement uses TRBV6-1 and TRBJ2-7, with 7 nucleotides matching TRBD1. J gave up 3 bases and V 4 bases, and 6 bases lay outside the gene matches. Germline V gene data show CDR1 as MNHNS and CDR2 as SASEGT. The CDR3 totals 14 residues. The CDR3 region is CASSGSRTGYEQYF. In DNA, the CDR3 is TGTGCCAGCAGTGGCTCGCGGACAGGCTACGAGCAGTACTTC.

The rearrangement links TRBV7-9 to TRBJ1-6, with 7 bases identical to TRBD1. Germline V CDR1 and CDR2: SEHNR, FQNEAQ (reference sequence). The junction had 9 bases not matched to a gene; V was cut back by 2 bases and J by 11 bases. The CDR3 has 15 residues. The CDR3 bases are TGTGCCAGCAGCTTAATGGCAGGGGGAGACACACCCCTCCACTTT. It encodes CASSLMAGGDTPLHF. Filled out from reference TRBV7-9 and TRBJ1-6, the complete variable domain reads DTGVSQNPRHKITKRGQNVTFRCDPISEHNRLYWYRQTLGQGPEFLTYFQNEAQLEKSRLLSDRFSAERPKGSFSTLEIQRTEQGDSAMYLCASSLMAGGDTPLHFGNGTRLTVT.

The J gene is TRBJ1-1, the V gene TRBV7-9, with TRBD1 identical over 9 bases. The germline CDR1 and CDR2 sequences are SEHNR and FQNEAQ (reference sequence). CDR3 size: 13 residues. Germline trimming cut 4 bases from V and 10 bases from J; bases unmatched to any gene: 7. The CDR3 coding sequence is TGTGCCAGCAGCTATAGACAGGGGGATTCAGCTTTCTTT. Translated, it gives CASSYRQGDSAFF.

The V call is TRBV27, the J call TRBJ1-1, with D perhaps TRBD1 (5 bases). The CDR3 runs to 15 residues. Trimming took 5 bases from V and 2 from J, leaving 15 bases between them. The germline V gene encodes CDR1 MNHEY and CDR2 SMNVEV (reference sequence). CDR3 in amino acids: CASSPQTVINTEAFF. The CDR3, as DNA: TGTGCCAGCAGTCCCCAGACAGTTATCAACACTGAAGCTTTCTTT.

The V and J genes are TRBV19 and TRBJ1-1; 7 bases fit TRBD1. The germline gives CDR1 LNHDA, CDR2 SQIVND (reference sequence). J gave up 1 base and V 4 bases, and 3 bases lay outside the gene matches. The CDR3 totals 14 residues. The CDR3 bases are TGTGCCAGTAGTAAGGGACAGCGGAACACTGAAGCTTTCTTT. Translation: CASSKGQRNTEAFF.

The rearrangement links TRBV19 to TRBJ1-2; tentatively, D is TRBD1 (6 bases). The CDR3 runs to 16 residues. Trimming cost V 3 bases and J 7 bases, with 21 bases left between them. CDR1 LNHDA and CDR2 SQIVND come from the germline V gene (reference sequence). CDR3 nucleotide sequence: TGTGCCAGTAGTATTCTCACCGGGACATCATTCGGTGGCTACACCTTC. It specifies CASSILTGTSFGGYTF.

This CDR3 is CASSVEEGLLNTEAFF. CDR3 sequence (DNA): TGTGCCAGCAGCGTCGAGGAAGGGCTTTTGAACACTGAAGCTTTCTTT. The V and J genes are TRBV4-2 and TRBJ1-1; no clear D gene. The CDR3 extends over 16 amino acids. With 5 bases removed from V and 0 bases from J, the gap between germline ends came to 16 bases. Per germline, CDR1 LGHNA and CDR2 YNFKEQ.

On this clone itself: One end of the junction varies from germline; a read error may be responsible. The chain combines TRBV7-7 with TRBJ2-7; TRBD1 is a possible D gene (6 bases). CDR3 length equals 14 residues. CDR1 and CDR2 (germline): SSHAT, FNYEAQ (reference sequence). The DNA of the CDR3 is TGTGCTAGCAGCTCCCGGGACACCCACTACGAGCAGTACTTC. Encoded protein: CASSSRDTHYEQYF.

The chain couples TRBV11-3 to TRBJ2-2; 7 bases are shared with TRBD2. Germline values: CDR1 SGHNT, CDR2 YENEEA. V lost 4 bases to trimming and J lost 2 bases; unmatched junction nucleotides: 7. CDR3 length equals 16 residues. CDR3 bases: TGTGCCAGCAGCTCCACCAGCGGGAAAAACACCGGGGAGCTGTTTTTT. Translating gives CASSSTSGKNTGELFF.

J is TRBJ1-1 and V is TRBV4-2; D is uncertain. The CDR3 extends over 14 amino acids. Looked up from germline, CDR1 is LGHNA and CDR2 is YNFKEQ. The V gene lost 3 bases and the J gene lost 2 bases, with 10 bases spanning the gap. The CDR3 DNA reads as TGTGCCAGCAGCCACCCGGACCTTAACACTGAAGCTTTCTTT. Amino acids: CASSHPDLNTEAFF.

V is TRBV28 and J is TRBJ2-3, with TRBD2 matching 7 bases. V trimming: 6 bases; J trimming: 4 bases; junction bases outside the gene matches: 10. This CDR3 region has 15 residues. Germline CDR1 MDHEN, CDR2 SYDVKM. The CDR3 DNA is TGTGCCAGCAGCCCCAGCGGGACGCGGGCAGATACGCAGTATTTT. This sequence encodes CASSPSGTRADTQYF. The whole variable domain, remainder taken from reference TRBV28 and TRBJ2-3, is DVKVTQSSRYLVKRTGEKVFLECVQDMDHENMFWYRQDPGLGLRLIYFSYDVKMKEKGDIPEGYSVSREKKERFSLILESASTNQTSMYLCASSPSGTRADTQYFGPGTRLTVL.

The chain has TRBV11-2 and TRBJ2-7; unclear D gene. Germline loops: CDR1 SGHAT, CDR2 FQNNGV. The CDR3 spans 11 residues. The ends were cut back, 1 base at V and 12 bases at J, with 10 bases in the middle. This chain's CDR3 is CASSLGTHGYF. CDR3 nucleotides: TGTGCCAGCAGCTTAGGGACCCACGGGTACTTC.

This sequence joins TRBV19 and TRBJ1-5; the match to TRBD1 covers 11 bases. The CDR3 spans 17 residues. Trimming removed 7 bases from V and 2 bases from J; junction bases left unmatched: 10. In germline, CDR1 is LNHDA, CDR2 SQIVND (reference sequence). CDR3 nucleotide sequence: TGTGCCAGTACCCCAAATCCGGGACAGGGGGGCAATCAGCCCCAGCATTTT. Translated: CASTPNPGQGGNQPQHF.

V gene TRBV11-3 combines with J gene TRBJ2-1; D might be TRBD1 (5 bases). This CDR3 spans 15 amino acids. V gave up 2 bases and J gave up 10 bases, with 18 bases separating them. CDR1 is SGHNT and CDR2 is YENEEA in the germline V gene. The CDR3 spells CASSLPSIQDGEQFF. As DNA, the CDR3 is TGTGCCAGCAGCTTACCATCAATACAGGACGGGGAGCAGTTCTTC.

V usage is TRBV7-8 and J usage is TRBJ1-1; 11 bases are a match to TRBD1. The germline V gene encodes CDR1 SGHVS and CDR2 FQNEAQ. The CDR3 runs to 15 residues. The V segment lost 3 bases and the J segment 4 bases; nucleotides outside the gene matches: 4. CDR3 DNA sequence: TGTGCCAGCAGCTTGGCCGGGACAGGGGGCACTGAAGCTTTCTTT. The encoded protein is CASSLAGTGGTEAFF.

This clone has just a few counts. The chain employs TRBV5-1 and TRBJ2-7; no firm D call. V dropped 0 bases and J dropped 2 bases, with 6 bases sitting between them. CDR1 is SGHRS, CDR2 YFSETQ, per germline. The CDR3 contains 13 residues. The CDR3 here is CASSLDTAYEQYF. CDR3 nucleotide sequence: TGCGCCAGCAGCTTGGACACGGCCTACGAGCAGTACTTC.

The genes are TRBV5-8 and TRBJ1-1; weak D call: TRBD1 (6 bases). CDR3 size: 16 residues. Trimming cost V 2 bases and J 1 base, with 15 bases left between them. Germline V lookup: CDR1 SGHTS, CDR2 YDEGEE. The CDR3 reads CASSFNQGPGNTEAFF. The CDR3 DNA sequence: TGTGCCAGCAGCTTCAATCAGGGGCCGGGGAACACTGAAGCTTTCTTT.

The V call is TRBV30, the J call TRBJ2-2; 8 nucleotides match TRBD1. The germline CDR1 and CDR2 sequences are GTSNPN and SVGIG (reference sequence). After removal of 3 bases from V and 5 bases from J, the junction contained 8 bases not matched to a gene. There are 15 residues in the CDR3. The CDR3 bases are TGTGCCTGGAGCAACAGGGGGATGGGGACCGGGGAGCTGTTTTTT. Translated: CAWSNRGMGTGELFF.

This chain joins TRBV7-9 and TRBJ1-3; D is unclear. CDR1 and CDR2 from the germline V gene are SEHNR and FQNEAQ (reference sequence). V shed 1 base and J shed 0 bases, with 7 bases lying between them. This CDR3 comprises 15 residues. The CDR3, as DNA: TGTGCCAGCAGCTTAGGTAGCAGCTCTGGAAACACCATATATTTT. It specifies CASSLGSSSGNTIYF.

In this sample, this clone turned up once. The chain employs TRBV11-2 and TRBJ1-2, with D hard to call. V lost 1 base and J 4 bases, leaving 16 bases between the germline ends. There are 16 residues in the CDR3. In germline, CDR1 is SGHAT, CDR2 FQNNGV. CDR3 protein: CASSLGAWDSGYGYTF. Here the CDR3 DNA reads TGTGCCAGCAGCTTAGGAGCGTGGGATTCGGGCTATGGCTACACCTTC.

This chain connects TRBV7-9 to TRBJ2-3; 7 nucleotides agree with TRBD2. J lost 2 bases, V lost 5 bases, and 7 bases had no gene match. Germline CDR1 is SEHNR and CDR2 is FQNEAQ (reference sequence). This CDR3 comprises 15 residues. The CDR3 reads CASSLLAEITDTQYF. CDR3 DNA: TGTGCCAGCAGCCTGCTAGCGGAAATCACAGATACGCAGTATTTT.

This CDR3 reads CASSDSWGLTEAFF. The DNA of the CDR3 is TGTGCCAGCAGTGATTCTTGGGGGCTCACTGAAGCTTTCTTT. The chain couples TRBV25-1 to TRBJ1-1, with D perhaps TRBD1 (6 bases). This CDR3 spans 14 amino acids. V was clipped by 3 bases and J by 4 bases, with 12 bases between them. Germline lookup yields CDR1 MGHDK and CDR2 SYGVNS.

V and J are TRBV5-5 and TRBJ1-2, with a weak D call TRBD1 (6 bases). The V end lost 2 bases, the J end lost 4 bases, and 18 bases lay between the germline ends. CDR3 size: 16 residues. CDR1 SGHKS and CDR2 YYEKEE come from the germline V gene (reference sequence). The CDR3 region has the DNA TGTGCCAGCAGCTTTGGGGGGGCCGCAGGAGGCTATGGCTACACCTTC. Its translation is CASSFGGAAGGYGYTF.

The V call is TRBV6-1, the J call TRBJ1-5; 11 nucleotides align to TRBD1. The CDR3 covers 18 residues. V shed 3 bases and J 4 bases; nucleotides not matched to a gene: 11. Per the germline V gene, CDR1 is MNHNS and CDR2 is SASEGT. CDR3 DNA: TGTGCCAGCAGTGACAGACCCACCGGACAGGGGGCAAATCAGCCCCAGCATTTT. It translates to CASSDRPTGQGANQPQHF.

CDR3 sequence (DNA): TGTGCCAGCAGCTTTACAGGGGTGAACACAGATACGCAGTATTTT. Translated, it gives CASSFTGVNTDTQYF. The chain joins TRBV9 to TRBJ2-3, with 7 bases matching TRBD1. V dropped 4 bases and J dropped 2; count of bases not matched to a gene: 7. CDR1 and CDR2 (germline): SGDLS, YYNGEE. CDR3 length equals 15 residues.

This clone was seen only once. V usage is TRBV19 and J usage is TRBJ2-5; TRBD2 aligns across 8 bases. The germline V gene has CDR1 LNHDA and CDR2 SQIVND (reference sequence). V was pared by 6 bases and J by 7 bases, with 7 bases of the junction left unmatched. The CDR3 consists of 13 residues. In DNA form, the CDR3 reads TGTGCCAGTAGACAAGCGGGAGTGGGGACCCAGTACTTC. This sequence encodes CASRQAGVGTQYF.

The genes are TRBV11-3 and TRBJ2-5; D call uncertain. The CDR3 length is 14 residues. The V and J ends lost 1 base and 2 bases respectively, with 8 bases between them. Germline assignment: CDR1 SGHNT and CDR2 YENEEA. The CDR3 region is CASSLGKSQETQYF. CDR3 bases: TGTGCCAGCAGCTTAGGGAAAAGTCAAGAGACCCAGTACTTC.